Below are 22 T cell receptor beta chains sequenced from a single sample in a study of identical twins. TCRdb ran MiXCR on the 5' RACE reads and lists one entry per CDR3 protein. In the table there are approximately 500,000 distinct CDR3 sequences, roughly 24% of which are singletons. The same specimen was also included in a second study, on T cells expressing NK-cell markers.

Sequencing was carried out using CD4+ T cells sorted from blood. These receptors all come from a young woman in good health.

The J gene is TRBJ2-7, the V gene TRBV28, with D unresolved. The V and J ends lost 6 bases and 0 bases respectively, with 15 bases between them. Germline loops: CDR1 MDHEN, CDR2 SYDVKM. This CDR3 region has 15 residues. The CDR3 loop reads CASSSSGLSSYEQYF. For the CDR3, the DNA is TGTGCCAGCAGCTCCTCAGGCCTGAGCTCCTACGAGCAGTACTTC.

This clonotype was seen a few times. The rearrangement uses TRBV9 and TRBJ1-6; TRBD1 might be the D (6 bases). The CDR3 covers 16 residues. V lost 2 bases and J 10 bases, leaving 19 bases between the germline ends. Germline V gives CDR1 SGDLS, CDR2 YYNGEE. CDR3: CASSVGRQAGGSPLHF. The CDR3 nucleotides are TGTGCCAGCAGCGTTGGACGACAGGCAGGCGGATCACCCCTCCACTTT.

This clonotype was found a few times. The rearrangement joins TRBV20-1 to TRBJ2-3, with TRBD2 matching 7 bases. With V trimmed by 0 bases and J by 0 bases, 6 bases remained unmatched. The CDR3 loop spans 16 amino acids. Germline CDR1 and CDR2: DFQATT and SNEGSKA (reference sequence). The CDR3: CSARDGKRGSTDTQYF. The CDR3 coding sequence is TGCAGTGCTAGAGATGGGAAGCGGGGCAGCACAGATACGCAGTATTTT.

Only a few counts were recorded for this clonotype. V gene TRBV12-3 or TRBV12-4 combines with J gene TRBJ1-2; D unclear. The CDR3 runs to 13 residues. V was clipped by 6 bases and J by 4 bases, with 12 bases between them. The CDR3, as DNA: TGTGCCAGCAGGAGCCGGGCCCCCTATGGCTACACCTTC. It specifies CASRSRAPYGYTF.

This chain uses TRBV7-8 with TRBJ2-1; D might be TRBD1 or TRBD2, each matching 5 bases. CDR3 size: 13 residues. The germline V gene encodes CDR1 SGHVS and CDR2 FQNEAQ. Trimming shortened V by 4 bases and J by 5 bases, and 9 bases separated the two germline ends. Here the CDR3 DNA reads TGTGCCAGCAGCTCGGGGCGGAACAATGAGCAGTTCTTC. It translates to CASSSGRNNEQFF.

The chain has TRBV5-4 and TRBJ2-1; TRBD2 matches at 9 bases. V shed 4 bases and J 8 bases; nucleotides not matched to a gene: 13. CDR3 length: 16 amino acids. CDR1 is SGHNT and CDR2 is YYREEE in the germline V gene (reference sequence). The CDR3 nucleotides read TGTGCCAGCAGCCGCACCAGCGGGGGGAAGGGAGATGAGCAGTTCTTC. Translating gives CASSRTSGGKGDEQFF.

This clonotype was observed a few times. CDR3 sequence (DNA): TGTGCCAGCAGCTTAATTTACGACGACTCCTACGAGCAGTACTTC. It codes for CASSLIYDDSYEQYF. This chain uses TRBV7-7 with TRBJ2-7; D ambiguous. V lost 2 bases and J 0 bases, leaving 11 bases between the germline ends. This CDR3 is 15 amino acids long. From germline, CDR1 is SSHAT and CDR2 FNYEAQ (reference sequence).

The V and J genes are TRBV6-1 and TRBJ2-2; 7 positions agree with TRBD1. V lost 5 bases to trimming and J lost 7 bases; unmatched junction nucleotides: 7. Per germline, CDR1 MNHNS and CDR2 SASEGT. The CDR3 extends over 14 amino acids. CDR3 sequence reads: CASSRQGGSGELFF. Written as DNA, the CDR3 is TGTGCCAGCAGTCGACAGGGTGGAAGCGGGGAGCTGTTTTTT.

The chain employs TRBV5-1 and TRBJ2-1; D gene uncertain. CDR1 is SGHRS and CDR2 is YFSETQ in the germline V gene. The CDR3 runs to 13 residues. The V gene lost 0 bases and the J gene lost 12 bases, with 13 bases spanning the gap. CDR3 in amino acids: CASSLVRLSGQFF. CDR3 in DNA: TGCGCCAGCAGCTTGGTTAGATTGTCAGGGCAGTTCTTC.

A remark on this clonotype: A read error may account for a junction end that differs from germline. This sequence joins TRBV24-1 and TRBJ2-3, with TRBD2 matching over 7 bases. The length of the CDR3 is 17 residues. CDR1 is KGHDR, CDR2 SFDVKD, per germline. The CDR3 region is CATSDSPHGGSIDTQYF. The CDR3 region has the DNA TGTGCCACCAGTGATTCCCCACATGGCGGGAGCATAGATACGCAGTATTTT.

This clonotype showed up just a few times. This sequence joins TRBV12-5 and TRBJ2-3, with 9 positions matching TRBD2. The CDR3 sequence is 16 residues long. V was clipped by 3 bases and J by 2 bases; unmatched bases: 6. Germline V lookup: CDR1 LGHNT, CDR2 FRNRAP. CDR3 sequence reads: CASGLPSGATTDTQYF. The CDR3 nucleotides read TGTGCTAGTGGTTTACCTAGCGGGGCGACCACAGATACGCAGTATTTT.

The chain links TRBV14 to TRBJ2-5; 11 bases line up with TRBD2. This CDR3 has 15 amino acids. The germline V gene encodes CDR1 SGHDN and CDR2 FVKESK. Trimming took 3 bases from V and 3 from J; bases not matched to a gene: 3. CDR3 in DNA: TGTGCCAGCAGCCAGCTGGGACTAGCGGAAGAGACCCAGTACTTC. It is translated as CASSQLGLAEETQYF.

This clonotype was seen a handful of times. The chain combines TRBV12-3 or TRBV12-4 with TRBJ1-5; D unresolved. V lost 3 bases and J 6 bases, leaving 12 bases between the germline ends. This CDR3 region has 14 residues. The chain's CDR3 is CASSLMTASQPQHF. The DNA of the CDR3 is TGTGCCAGCAGTTTGATGACGGCGAGTCAGCCCCAGCATTTT.

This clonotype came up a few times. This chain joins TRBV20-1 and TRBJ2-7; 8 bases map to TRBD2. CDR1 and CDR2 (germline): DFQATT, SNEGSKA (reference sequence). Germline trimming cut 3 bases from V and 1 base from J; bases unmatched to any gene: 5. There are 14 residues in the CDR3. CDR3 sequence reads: CSARGVAGSYEQYF. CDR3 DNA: TGCAGTGCTAGGGGGGTAGCGGGATCCTACGAGCAGTACTTC.

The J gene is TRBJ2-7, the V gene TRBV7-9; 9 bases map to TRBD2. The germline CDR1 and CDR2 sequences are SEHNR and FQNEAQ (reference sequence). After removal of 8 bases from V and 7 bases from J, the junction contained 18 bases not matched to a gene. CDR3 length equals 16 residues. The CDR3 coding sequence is TGTGCCAGCTCCCCGGCGGACATAGCGGGAGTTCGGGAGCAGTACTTC. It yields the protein CASSPADIAGVREQYF. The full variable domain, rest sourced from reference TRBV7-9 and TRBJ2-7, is DTGVSQNPRHKITKRGQNVTFRCDPISEHNRLYWYRQTLGQGPEFLTYFQNEAQLEKSRLLSDRFSAERPKGSFSTLEIQRTEQGDSAMYLCASSPADIAGVREQYFGPGTRLTVT.

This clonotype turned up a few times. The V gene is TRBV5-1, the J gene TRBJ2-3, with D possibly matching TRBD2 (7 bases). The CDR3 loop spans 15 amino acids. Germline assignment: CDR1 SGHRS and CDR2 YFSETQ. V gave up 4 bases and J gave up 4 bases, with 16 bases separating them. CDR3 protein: CASSPEWGGPDTQYF. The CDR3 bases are TGCGCCAGCAGCCCAGAGTGGGGGGGCCCAGATACGCAGTATTTT.

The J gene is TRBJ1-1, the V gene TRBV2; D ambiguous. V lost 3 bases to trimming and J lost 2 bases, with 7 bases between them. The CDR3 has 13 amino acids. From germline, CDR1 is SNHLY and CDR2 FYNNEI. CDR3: CASSDRTNTEAFF. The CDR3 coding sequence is TGTGCCAGCAGTGACAGGACTAACACTGAAGCTTTCTTT.

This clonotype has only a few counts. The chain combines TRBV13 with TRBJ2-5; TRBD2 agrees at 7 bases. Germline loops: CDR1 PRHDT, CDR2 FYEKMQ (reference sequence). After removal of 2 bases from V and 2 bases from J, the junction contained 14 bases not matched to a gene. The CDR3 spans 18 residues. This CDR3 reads CASSLQYGGSRNQETQYF. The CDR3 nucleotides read TGTGCCAGCAGCTTACAGTACGGGGGGTCGAGAAATCAAGAGACCCAGTACTTC. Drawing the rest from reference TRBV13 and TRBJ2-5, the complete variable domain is AAGVIQSPRHLIKEKRETATLKCYPIPRHDTVYWYQQGPGQDPQFLISFYEKMQSDKGSIPDRFSAQQFSDYHSELNMSSLELGDSALYFCASSLQYGGSRNQETQYFGPGTRLLVL.

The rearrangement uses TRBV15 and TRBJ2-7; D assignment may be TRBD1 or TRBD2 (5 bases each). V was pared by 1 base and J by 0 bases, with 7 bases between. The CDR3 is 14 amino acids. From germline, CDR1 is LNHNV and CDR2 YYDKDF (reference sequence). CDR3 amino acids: CATSRAGTSYEQYF. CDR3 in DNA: TGTGCCACCAGCAGAGCCGGGACCTCCTACGAGCAGTACTTC.

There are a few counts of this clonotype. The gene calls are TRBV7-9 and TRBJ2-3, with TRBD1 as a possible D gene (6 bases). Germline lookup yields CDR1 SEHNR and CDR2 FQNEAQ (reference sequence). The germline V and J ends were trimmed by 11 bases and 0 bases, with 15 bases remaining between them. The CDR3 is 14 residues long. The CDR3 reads CAVLRDTSTDTQYF. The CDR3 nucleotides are TGTGCCGTCCTCCGGGACACTAGCACAGATACGCAGTATTTT.

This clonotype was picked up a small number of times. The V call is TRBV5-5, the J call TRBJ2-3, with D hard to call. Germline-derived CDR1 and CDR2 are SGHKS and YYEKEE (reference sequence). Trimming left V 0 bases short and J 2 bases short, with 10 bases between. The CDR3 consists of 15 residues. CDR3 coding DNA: TGTGCCAGCAGCTTGGTGGGCACCCACACAGATACGCAGTATTTT. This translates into CASSLVGTHTDTQYF.

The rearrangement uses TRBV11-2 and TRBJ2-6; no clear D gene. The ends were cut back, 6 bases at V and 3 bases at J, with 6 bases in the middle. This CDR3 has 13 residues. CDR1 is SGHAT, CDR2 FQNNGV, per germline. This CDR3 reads CASRPVGANVLTF. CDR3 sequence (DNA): TGTGCCAGCAGGCCGGTTGGGGCCAACGTCCTGACTTTC. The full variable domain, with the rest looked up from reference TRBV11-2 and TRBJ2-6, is EAGVAQSPRYKIIEKRQSVAFWCNPISGHATLYWYQQILGQGPKLLIQFQNNGVVDDSQLPKDRFSAERLKGVDSTLKIQPAKLEDSAVYLCASRPVGANVLTFGAGSRLTVL.